Shown below are 29 T cell receptor beta chains from a single sample sequenced in a study of shared clonotypes between healthy human individuals. Naive CD8 cells lacked CD45RO, underwent positive selection for CCR7 and left out terminally differentiated effector memory CD45RA+ cells. The table came from immunoSEQ multiplex PCR; TCRdb's copy has only in-frame clones and leaves some out. Counted here are some 2 million clones, about 95% occurring once; the ten biggest clones make up around 1%. Input material: naive CD8+ T cells sorted from blood. The receptors shown here come from a man younger than 30 in good health.

For this clone: Other DNA sequences in the same sample also yield this CDR3. The chain couples TRBV7-9 to TRBJ2-3; D is unclear. The CDR3 spans 16 residues. From germline, CDR1 is SEHNR and CDR2 FQNEAQ (reference sequence). Trimming took off 0 bases at V and 0 bases at J, with 10 bases between the two ends. CDR3 sequence reads: CASSLAIAGSTDTQYF. For the CDR3, the DNA is TGTGCCAGCAGCTTAGCAATAGCCGGAAGCACAGATACGCAGTATTTT.

This chain joins TRBV27 and TRBJ1-2; D not resolved. Germline CDR1 MNHEY, CDR2 SMNVEV (reference sequence). The CDR3 loop spans 16 amino acids. The ends were cut back, 7 bases at V and 1 base at J, with 19 bases in the middle. The CDR3 nucleotides read TGTGCCAGCACGCCCCGGTCCGGAAACCTTAACTATGGCTACACCTTC. Encoded protein: CASTPRSGNLNYGYTF.

The rearrangement joins TRBV29-1 to TRBJ1-1; the D gene is possibly TRBD1 (6 bases). Trimming shortened V by 6 bases and J by 8 bases, and 10 bases separated the two germline ends. The germline gives CDR1 SQVTM, CDR2 ANQGSEA. CDR3 length: 10 amino acids. Here the CDR3 DNA reads TGCAGCGTACAGGGTCTGGAAGCTTTCTTT. Translating it yields CSVQGLEAFF.

V gene TRBV11-2 combines with J gene TRBJ1-4; D unresolved. The length of the CDR3 is 14 residues. V lost 3 bases and J lost 7, with 12 bases in between. Germline V CDR1 and CDR2: SGHAT, FQNNGV. The CDR3, as DNA: TGTGCCAGCAGCTTCGAGGGAGCACGTGAAAAACTGTTTTTT. Protein sequence: CASSFEGAREKLFF.

CDR3 in amino acids: CASSDLRQASNEKLFF. CDR3 nucleotide sequence: TGTGCCAGCAGTGATCTGCGGCAAGCATCGAATGAAAAACTGTTTTTT. The rearrangement uses TRBV25-1 and TRBJ1-4; D not certain. The ends were cut back, 3 bases at V and 5 bases at J, with 16 bases in the middle. There are 16 residues in the CDR3. Germline loops: CDR1 MGHDK, CDR2 SYGVNS.

The chain is built from TRBV6-5 and TRBJ2-7; 9 bases are shared with TRBD2. Trimming cost V 4 bases and J 2 bases; bases outside gene matches: 6. The length of the CDR3 is 15 residues. Germline V CDR1 and CDR2: MNHEY, SVGAGI. The CDR3 DNA is TGTGCCAGCAGTTCCAGCGGGGGGACCGCCTACGAGCAGTACTTC. Its protein product is CASSSSGGTAYEQYF.

V gene TRBV30 combines with J gene TRBJ2-3, with D possibly TRBD1 on 5 matching bases. V was clipped by 4 bases and J by 1 base, with 12 bases between them. Germline lookup yields CDR1 GTSNPN and CDR2 SVGIG (reference sequence). The CDR3 spans 14 residues. CDR3 sequence reads: CAWNLGPGTDTQYF. DNA for the CDR3: TGTGCCTGGAATCTGGGGCCAGGCACAGATACGCAGTATTTT.

This clone appeared a single time. The rearrangement joins TRBV6-5 to TRBJ1-4, with D possibly TRBD1 on 5 matching bases. Trimming left V 5 bases short and J 0 bases short, with 10 bases between. The CDR3 has 15 amino acids. Looked up from germline, CDR1 is MNHEY and CDR2 is SVGAGI. The CDR3 spells CASSQQEATNEKLFF. The DNA of the CDR3 is TGTGCCAGCAGTCAACAGGAGGCAACTAATGAAAAACTGTTTTTT.

Only a few counts were recorded for this clone. This chain uses TRBV28 with TRBJ1-2; perhaps TRBD1 as D (6 bases). The ends were cut back, 3 bases at V and 2 bases at J, with 7 bases in the middle. The CDR3 totals 13 residues. Per germline, CDR1 MDHEN and CDR2 SYDVKM. Here the CDR3 DNA reads TGTGCCAGCAGTTTTACAGGGAACTATGGCTACACCTTC. Its translation: CASSFTGNYGYTF.

The CDR3 loop reads CSVDGGSLSNTGELFF. The DNA for the CDR3 is TGCAGCGTTGACGGGGGGAGCCTATCGAACACCGGGGAGCTGTTTTTT. The gene calls are TRBV29-1 and TRBJ2-2; 7 nucleotides line up with TRBD2. This CDR3 comprises 16 residues. Losses at the gene ends were 3 bases for V and 0 bases for J; bases not matched to a gene: 7. Per the germline V gene, CDR1 is SQVTM and CDR2 is ANQGSEA.

The chain couples TRBV28 to TRBJ1-4; tentative D call: TRBD1 (5 bases). Trimming left V 3 bases short and J 8 bases short, with 13 bases between. The CDR3 runs 14 residues. Germline V gene lookup returns CDR1 MDHEN and CDR2 SYDVKM. CDR3 nucleotides: TGTGCCAGCAGTTTTGGCCAGGGAGAGGAAAAACTGTTTTTT. It translates to CASSFGQGEEKLFF. Full variable domain (missing parts from reference TRBV28 and TRBJ1-4): DVKVTQSSRYLVKRTGEKVFLECVQDMDHENMFWYRQDPGLGLRLIYFSYDVKMKEKGDIPEGYSVSREKKERFSLILESASTNQTSMYLCASSFGQGEEKLFFGSGTQLSVL.

V usage is TRBV29-1 and J usage is TRBJ1-1; D unresolved. Trimming pared 2 bases from V and 11 bases from J, leaving 18 bases between. The CDR3 covers 13 residues. Germline loops: CDR1 SQVTM, CDR2 ANQGSEA. CDR3: CSVETLVGWDAFF. The CDR3 DNA follows: TGCAGCGTTGAAACCCTGGTAGGGTGGGATGCTTTCTTT.

The V and J genes are TRBV19 and TRBJ2-7; 8 bases align to TRBD1. The CDR3 loop spans 14 amino acids. Per germline, CDR1 LNHDA and CDR2 SQIVND (reference sequence). Trimming at V came to 0 bases and at J to 4 bases, leaving 2 bases not matched to a gene. The CDR3: CASSIDGQGYEQYF. The CDR3 DNA reads as TGTGCCAGTAGTATAGACGGACAGGGTTACGAGCAGTACTTC.

This chain links TRBV27 with TRBJ1-2; 7 positions agree with TRBD1. V was clipped by 4 bases and J by 8 bases; unmatched bases: 10. Germline lookup yields CDR1 MNHEY and CDR2 SMNVEV (reference sequence). The CDR3 sequence is 14 residues long. CDR3 bases: TGTGCCAGCAGTTCCGACGGACAGGCCGGGGGCTACACCTTC. Its protein is CASSSDGQAGGYTF.

The genes are TRBV7-2 and TRBJ1-1; D uncertain. Germline V gene lookup returns CDR1 SGHTA and CDR2 FQGNSA. The CDR3 covers 13 residues. V lost 1 base to trimming and J lost 8 bases, with 11 bases between them. CDR3: CASSLGGSWEAFF. The DNA for the CDR3 is TGTGCCAGCAGCTTAGGAGGGTCTTGGGAAGCTTTCTTT.

The gene calls are TRBV2 and TRBJ2-3; 7 bases align to TRBD2. This CDR3 comprises 14 residues. After removal of 8 bases from V and 6 bases from J, the junction contained 11 bases not matched to a gene. Germline loops: CDR1 SNHLY, CDR2 FYNNEI. Here the CDR3 reads CASPPAGIGDTQYF. The CDR3 DNA reads TGTGCCAGCCCCCCAGCGGGGATTGGGGATACGCAGTATTTT.

About this clone itself: At the DNA level, this CDR3 is encoded by other sequences in the same sample as well. The rearrangement links TRBV7-6 to TRBJ2-7; D is unresolved. Germline V gives CDR1 SGHVS, CDR2 FNYEAQ. V dropped 3 bases and J dropped 1 base, with 7 bases sitting between them. This CDR3 is built from 13 residues. As DNA, the CDR3 is TGTGCCAGCAGCTTCGGCGATTCCTACGAGCAGTACTTC. Translating it yields CASSFGDSYEQYF.

This chain links TRBV11-3 with TRBJ1-5; D ambiguous. CDR3 length: 16 residues. The germline gives CDR1 SGHNT, CDR2 YENEEA. The V gene lost 3 bases and the J gene lost 7 bases, with 19 bases spanning the gap. The CDR3 bases are TGTGCCAGCAGCTTTTCCCCCACTAGGGTTGGACAGCCCCAGCATTTT. Amino acids: CASSFSPTRVGQPQHF.

This clone was seen a few times. The chain recombines TRBV19 with TRBJ1-2, with unresolved D. Looked up from germline, CDR1 is LNHDA and CDR2 is SQIVND (reference sequence). This CDR3 spans 13 amino acids. V dropped 5 bases and J dropped 5 bases, with 12 bases sitting between them. The CDR3 coding sequence is TGTGCCAGTAGTCCCATGACATCTTATGGCTACACCTTC. It specifies CASSPMTSYGYTF.

This rearrangement joins TRBV29-1 to TRBJ1-2, with a tentative D call TRBD1 (5 bases). The CDR3 has 13 residues. Between the trimmed V and J ends, which lost 3 bases and 7 bases, there was a span of 15 bases. Germline V gene data show CDR1 as SQVTM and CDR2 as ANQGSEA. DNA of the CDR3: TGCAGCGTTGATAGTTCGAAGACAGTTGGCTACACCTTC. This sequence encodes CSVDSSKTVGYTF.

The chain couples TRBV15 to TRBJ2-1, with 9 bases lining up with TRBD1. Germline V gene sequence: CDR1 LNHNV, CDR2 YYDKDF (reference sequence). The CDR3 runs to 16 residues. V shed 1 base and J 7 bases; nucleotides not matched to a gene: 8. CDR3 residues: CATSRVRDRGRNEQFF. The DNA of the CDR3 is TGTGCCACCAGCAGAGTACGTGACAGGGGGAGGAATGAGCAGTTCTTC.

This chain connects TRBV2 to TRBJ2-7; 10 bases are shared with TRBD2. Germline CDR1 and CDR2: SNHLY and FYNNEI. V gave up 6 bases and J gave up 5 bases; unmatched junction bases: 10. The CDR3 consists of 15 residues. For the CDR3, the DNA is TGTGCCAGCAGAACCCCTAGCGGGAGTATCCACGAGCAGTACTTC. This gives the protein CASRTPSGSIHEQYF.

This clone was observed a single time. The V gene is TRBV2, the J gene TRBJ2-5, with 12 bases matching TRBD2. Trimming took 6 bases from V and 1 from J; bases not matched to a gene: 6. Germline V gives CDR1 SNHLY, CDR2 FYNNEI. CDR3 size: 16 residues. CDR3 protein: CASSPGLAGFQETQYF. CDR3 in DNA: TGTGCCAGCAGCCCCGGACTAGCGGGGTTCCAAGAGACCCAGTACTTC.

The genes are TRBV5-5 and TRBJ2-1; D gene uncertain. Germline CDR1 is SGHKS and CDR2 is YYEKEE (reference sequence). Deletions cut 3 bases from V and 7 bases from J, with 20 bases between. CDR3 size: 16 residues. Written as DNA, the CDR3 is TGTGCCAGCAGCTCCCAGACCCGGACGCTAGGGAATGAGCAGTTCTTC. Amino acid sequence: CASSSQTRTLGNEQFF.

The chain joins TRBV29-1 to TRBJ2-7, with D perhaps TRBD1 (6 bases). Germline V CDR1 and CDR2: SQVTM, ANQGSEA. CDR3 size: 11 residues. V was pared by 7 bases and J by 6 bases, with 13 bases between. CDR3 in DNA: TGCAGCGCGACAGGTCTCGGCGAGCAGTACTTC. Encoded protein: CSATGLGEQYF.

This clone was detected once. The rearrangement uses TRBV19 and TRBJ2-5, with a weak D call TRBD1 (5 bases). This CDR3 comprises 14 residues. V was trimmed by 3 bases and J by 2 bases, leaving 10 bases between them. Per the germline V gene, CDR1 is LNHDA and CDR2 is SQIVND (reference sequence). The CDR3 sequence: CASSIQGWQETQYF. In nucleotides, the CDR3 is TGTGCCAGTAGTATCCAGGGATGGCAAGAGACCCAGTACTTC.

The chain recombines TRBV5-6 with TRBJ2-7, with 7 bases matching TRBD1. The CDR3 runs 13 residues. Trimming took 10 bases from V and 0 from J; bases not matched to a gene: 7. CDR1 is SGHDT and CDR2 is YYEEEE in the germline V gene. CDR3: CAGSTGSSYEQYF. The CDR3 DNA reads TGTGCCGGTTCGACAGGGAGCTCCTACGAGCAGTACTTC. Variable domain in full (rest from reference TRBV5-6 and TRBJ2-7): DAGVTQSPTHLIKTRGQQVTLRCSPKSGHDTVSWYQQALGQGPQFIFQYYEEEERQRGNFPDRFSGHQFPNYSSELNVNALLLGDSALYLCAGSTGSSYEQYFGPGTRLTVT.

J is TRBJ1-2 and V is TRBV29-1; D perhaps matches TRBD1 (6 bases). The V end was cut by 3 bases, the J end by 0 bases, with 11 bases between. This CDR3 is built from 14 residues. The germline gives CDR1 SQVTM, CDR2 ANQGSEA. CDR3 sequence reads: CSVETGVPNYGYTF. The CDR3 DNA reads TGCAGCGTTGAGACAGGAGTTCCTAACTATGGCTACACCTTC.

V gene TRBV10-1 combines with J gene TRBJ2-2, with D possibly being TRBD1 or TRBD2 (5 bases each). The CDR3 totals 16 residues. The V and J ends lost 3 bases and 0 bases respectively, with 11 bases between them. Germline V gene lookup returns CDR1 WNHNN and CDR2 SYGVQD (reference sequence). DNA of the CDR3: TGCGCCAGCAGTGAAACGCTGGGGGCGAACACCGGGGAGCTGTTTTTT. It is translated as CASSETLGANTGELFF.